This TCR beta chain emerged from a study of CD8 T cells in Susac syndrome. The V end was cut by 6 bases, the J end by 1 base, with 15 bases between. Germline-derived CDR1 and CDR2 are LGHNA and YSLEER. The CDR3 loop spans 15 amino acids. Reverse transcription used about 0.5 to 1 ug RNA and random hexamers. Amplification of TCR beta CDR3 used immunoSEQ multiplex PCR across 54 Vbeta and 13 Jbeta. TCRdb itself ran the immunoSEQ multiplex PCR reads through MiXCR, one entry per CDR3 protein. The sample carries more than 20,000 distinct CDR3 sequences, 90% to 95% recorded once. FACS enriched CD8+ TEMRA cells, while bulk CD8+ and CD4+ were negatively isolated.

The chain joins TRBV4-3 to TRBJ1-1, with unresolved D. This clonotype was obtained from a human donor in good health. Sequenced material: CD8+ T cells from PBMCs. As DNA, the CDR3 is TGCGCCAGCAGGAAGGGCGGAGCGGGGAACACTGAAGCTTTCTTT. Translating gives CASRKGGAGNTEAFF.